This T cell receptor beta chain was identified during a study of T cell changes during pregnancy in multiple sclerosis. Trimming cost V 0 bases and J 4 bases, with 16 bases left between them. From germline, CDR1 is SGHKS and CDR2 YYEKEE (reference sequence). CDR3 length equals 16 residues. The method was immunoSEQ multiplex PCR; TCRdb's version includes in-frame clones alone and lacks a portion of them. The repertoire includes about 68,000 clones, 91% of them detected once, and approximately 0.84% sits in the top ten. The sequence was collected from a female donor with multiple sclerosis, enrolled in a pregnancy study. Here the sequenced sample was peripheral blood, taken in the second trimester of pregnancy. The chain is built from TRBV5-5 and TRBJ1-2, with D unclear. The CDR3: CASSLGYMGQIYGYTF. The CDR3 bases are TGTGCCAGCAGCTTGGGGTATATGGGCCAAATCTATGGCTACACCTTC.